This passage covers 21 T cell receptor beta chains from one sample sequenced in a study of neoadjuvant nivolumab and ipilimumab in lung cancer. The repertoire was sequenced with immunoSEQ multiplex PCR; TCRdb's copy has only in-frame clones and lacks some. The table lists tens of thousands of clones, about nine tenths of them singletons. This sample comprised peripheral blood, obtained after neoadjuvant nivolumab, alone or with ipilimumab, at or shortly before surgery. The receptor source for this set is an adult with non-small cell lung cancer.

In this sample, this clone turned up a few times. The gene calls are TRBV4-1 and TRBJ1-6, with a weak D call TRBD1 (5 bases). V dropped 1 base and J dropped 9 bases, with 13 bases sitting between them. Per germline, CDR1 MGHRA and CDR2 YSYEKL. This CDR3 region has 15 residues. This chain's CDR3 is CASSQAGGRVSPLHF. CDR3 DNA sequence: TGCGCCAGCAGCCAAGCCGGGGGTCGTGTTTCACCCCTCCACTTT.

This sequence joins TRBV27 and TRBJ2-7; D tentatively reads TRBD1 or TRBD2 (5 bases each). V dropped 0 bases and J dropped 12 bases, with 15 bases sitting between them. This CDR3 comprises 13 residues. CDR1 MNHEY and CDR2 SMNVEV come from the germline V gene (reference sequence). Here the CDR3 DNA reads TGTGCCAGCAGTTTATCAGGGACGGTGTCTCTGTACTTC. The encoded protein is CASSLSGTVSLYF.

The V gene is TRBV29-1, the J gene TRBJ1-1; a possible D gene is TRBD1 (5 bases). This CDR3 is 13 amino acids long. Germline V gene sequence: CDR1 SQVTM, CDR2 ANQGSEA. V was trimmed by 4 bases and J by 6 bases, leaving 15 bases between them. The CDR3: CSVGDGAGSEAFF. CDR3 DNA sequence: TGCAGCGTTGGGGACGGGGCAGGGTCTGAAGCTTTCTTT.

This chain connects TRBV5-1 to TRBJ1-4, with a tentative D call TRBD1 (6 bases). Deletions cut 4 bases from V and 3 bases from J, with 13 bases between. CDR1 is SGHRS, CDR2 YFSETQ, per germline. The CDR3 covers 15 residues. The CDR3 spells CASSTRTAPNEKLFF. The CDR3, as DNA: TGCGCCAGCAGCACCCGGACAGCCCCTAATGAAAAACTGTTTTTT.

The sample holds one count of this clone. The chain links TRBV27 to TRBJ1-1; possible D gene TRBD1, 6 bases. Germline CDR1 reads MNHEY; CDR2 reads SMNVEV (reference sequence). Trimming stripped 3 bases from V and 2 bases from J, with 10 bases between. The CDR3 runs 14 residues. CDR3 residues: CASSFYRENTEAFF. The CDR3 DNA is TGTGCCAGCAGTTTCTACAGGGAAAACACTGAAGCTTTCTTT.

CDR3 protein: CASDSPMNTEAFF. The CDR3 DNA is TGTGCCAGCGATTCCCCCATGAACACTGAAGCTTTCTTT. V gene TRBV2 combines with J gene TRBJ1-1; D is unresolved. The germline CDR1 and CDR2 sequences are SNHLY and FYNNEI. This CDR3 region has 13 residues. V gave up 8 bases and J gave up 0 bases, with 10 bases separating them.

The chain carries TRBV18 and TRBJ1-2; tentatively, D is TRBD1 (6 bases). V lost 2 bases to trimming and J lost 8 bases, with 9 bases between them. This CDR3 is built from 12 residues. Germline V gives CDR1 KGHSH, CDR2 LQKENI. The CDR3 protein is CASSPTGAGYTF. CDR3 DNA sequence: TGTGCCAGCTCACCAACGGGGGCAGGCTACACCTTC.

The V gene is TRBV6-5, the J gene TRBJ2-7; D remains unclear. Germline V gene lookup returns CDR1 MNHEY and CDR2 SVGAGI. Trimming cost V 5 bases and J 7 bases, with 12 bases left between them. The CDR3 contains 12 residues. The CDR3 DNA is TGTGCCAGCAGTCCGGCGGTGGGGGAGCAGTACTTC. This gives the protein CASSPAVGEQYF.

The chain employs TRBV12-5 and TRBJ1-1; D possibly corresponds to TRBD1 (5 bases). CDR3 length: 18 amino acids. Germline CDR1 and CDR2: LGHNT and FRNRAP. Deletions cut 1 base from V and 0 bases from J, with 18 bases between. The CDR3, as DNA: TGTGCTAGTGGTTTGGCCCCGGGAGTCCAGGGCTTGAACACTGAAGCTTTCTTT. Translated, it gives CASGLAPGVQGLNTEAFF.

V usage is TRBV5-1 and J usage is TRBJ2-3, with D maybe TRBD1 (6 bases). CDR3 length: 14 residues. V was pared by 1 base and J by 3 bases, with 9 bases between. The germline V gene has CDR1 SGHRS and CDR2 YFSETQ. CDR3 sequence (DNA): TGCGCCAGCAGCTTGACAGGGTATACAGATACGCAGTATTTT. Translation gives CASSLTGYTDTQYF.

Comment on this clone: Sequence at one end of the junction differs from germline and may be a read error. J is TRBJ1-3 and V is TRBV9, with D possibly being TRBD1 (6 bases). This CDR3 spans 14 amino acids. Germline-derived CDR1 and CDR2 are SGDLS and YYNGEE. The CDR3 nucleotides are TGTGCCAGCAGCGTAGATCTTCAGGGGAAGATTACTGATTTT. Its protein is CASSVDLQGKITDF.

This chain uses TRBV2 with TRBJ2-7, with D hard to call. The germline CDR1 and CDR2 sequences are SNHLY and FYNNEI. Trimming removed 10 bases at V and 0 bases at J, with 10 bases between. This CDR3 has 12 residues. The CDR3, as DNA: TGTGCCACGCAGGCCGGCTCCTACGAGCAGTACTTC. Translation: CATQAGSYEQYF.

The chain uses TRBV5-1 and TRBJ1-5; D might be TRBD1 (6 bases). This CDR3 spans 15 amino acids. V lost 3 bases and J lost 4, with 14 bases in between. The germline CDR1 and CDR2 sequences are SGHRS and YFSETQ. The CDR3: CASSSTDSTNQPQHF. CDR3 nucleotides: TGCGCCAGCAGCTCCACGGACAGCACAAATCAGCCCCAGCATTTT. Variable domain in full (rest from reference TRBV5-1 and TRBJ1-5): KAGVTQTPRYLIKTRGQQVTLSCSPISGHRSVSWYQQTPGQGLQFLFEYFSETQRNKGNFPGRFSGRQFSNSRSEMNVSTLELGDSALYLCASSSTDSTNQPQHFGDGTRLSIL.

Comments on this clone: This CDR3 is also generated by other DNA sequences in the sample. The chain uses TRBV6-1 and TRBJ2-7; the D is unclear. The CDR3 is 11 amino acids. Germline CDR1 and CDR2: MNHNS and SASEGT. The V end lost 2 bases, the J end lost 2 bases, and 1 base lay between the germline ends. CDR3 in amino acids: CASSEPYEQYF. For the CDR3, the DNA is TGTGCCAGCAGTGAACCCTACGAGCAGTACTTC.

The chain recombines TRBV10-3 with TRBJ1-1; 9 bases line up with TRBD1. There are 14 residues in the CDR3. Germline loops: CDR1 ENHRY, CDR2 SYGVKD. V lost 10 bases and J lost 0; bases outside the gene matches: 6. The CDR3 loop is CATGTGPMNTEAFF. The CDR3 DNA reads TGTGCCACCGGGACAGGGCCCATGAACACTGAAGCTTTCTTT.

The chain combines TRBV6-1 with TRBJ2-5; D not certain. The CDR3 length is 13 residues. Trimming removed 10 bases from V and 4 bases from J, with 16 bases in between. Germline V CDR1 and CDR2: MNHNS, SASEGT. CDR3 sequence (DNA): TGTGCCATTACAGAAACCTGGGGAGAGACCCAGTACTTC. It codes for CAITETWGETQYF.

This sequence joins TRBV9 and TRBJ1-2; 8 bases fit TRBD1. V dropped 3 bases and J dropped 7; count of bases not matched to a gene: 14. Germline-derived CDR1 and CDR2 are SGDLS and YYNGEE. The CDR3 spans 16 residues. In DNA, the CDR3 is TGTGCCAGCAGCGCACCGGGGAGTGCAGGGGGCCTTGGCTACACCTTC. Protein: CASSAPGSAGGLGYTF.

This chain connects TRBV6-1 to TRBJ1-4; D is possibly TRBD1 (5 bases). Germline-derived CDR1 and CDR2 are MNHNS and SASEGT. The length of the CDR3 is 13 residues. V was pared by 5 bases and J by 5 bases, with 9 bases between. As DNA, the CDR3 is TGTGCCAGCAGTCAGGGTACAAATGAAAAACTGTTTTTT. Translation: CASSQGTNEKLFF.

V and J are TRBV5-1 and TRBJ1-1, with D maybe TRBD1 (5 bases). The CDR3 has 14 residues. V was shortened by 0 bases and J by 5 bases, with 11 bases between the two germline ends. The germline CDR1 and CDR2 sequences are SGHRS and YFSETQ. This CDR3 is CASSLEARQTEAFF. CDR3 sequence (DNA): TGCGCCAGCAGCTTGGAAGCCCGACAGACTGAAGCTTTCTTT.

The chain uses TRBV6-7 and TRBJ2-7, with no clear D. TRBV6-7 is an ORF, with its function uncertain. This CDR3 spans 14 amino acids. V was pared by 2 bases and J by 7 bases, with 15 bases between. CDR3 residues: CASSYRIVILEQYF. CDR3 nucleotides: TGTGCCAGCAGTTACCGGATCGTTATACTGGAGCAGTACTTC.

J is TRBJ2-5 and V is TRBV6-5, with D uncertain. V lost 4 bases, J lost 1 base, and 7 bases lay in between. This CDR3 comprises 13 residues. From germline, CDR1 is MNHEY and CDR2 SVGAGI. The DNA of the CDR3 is TGTGCCAGCAGTTGGACCGGCCAAGAGACCCAGTACTTC. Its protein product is CASSWTGQETQYF.